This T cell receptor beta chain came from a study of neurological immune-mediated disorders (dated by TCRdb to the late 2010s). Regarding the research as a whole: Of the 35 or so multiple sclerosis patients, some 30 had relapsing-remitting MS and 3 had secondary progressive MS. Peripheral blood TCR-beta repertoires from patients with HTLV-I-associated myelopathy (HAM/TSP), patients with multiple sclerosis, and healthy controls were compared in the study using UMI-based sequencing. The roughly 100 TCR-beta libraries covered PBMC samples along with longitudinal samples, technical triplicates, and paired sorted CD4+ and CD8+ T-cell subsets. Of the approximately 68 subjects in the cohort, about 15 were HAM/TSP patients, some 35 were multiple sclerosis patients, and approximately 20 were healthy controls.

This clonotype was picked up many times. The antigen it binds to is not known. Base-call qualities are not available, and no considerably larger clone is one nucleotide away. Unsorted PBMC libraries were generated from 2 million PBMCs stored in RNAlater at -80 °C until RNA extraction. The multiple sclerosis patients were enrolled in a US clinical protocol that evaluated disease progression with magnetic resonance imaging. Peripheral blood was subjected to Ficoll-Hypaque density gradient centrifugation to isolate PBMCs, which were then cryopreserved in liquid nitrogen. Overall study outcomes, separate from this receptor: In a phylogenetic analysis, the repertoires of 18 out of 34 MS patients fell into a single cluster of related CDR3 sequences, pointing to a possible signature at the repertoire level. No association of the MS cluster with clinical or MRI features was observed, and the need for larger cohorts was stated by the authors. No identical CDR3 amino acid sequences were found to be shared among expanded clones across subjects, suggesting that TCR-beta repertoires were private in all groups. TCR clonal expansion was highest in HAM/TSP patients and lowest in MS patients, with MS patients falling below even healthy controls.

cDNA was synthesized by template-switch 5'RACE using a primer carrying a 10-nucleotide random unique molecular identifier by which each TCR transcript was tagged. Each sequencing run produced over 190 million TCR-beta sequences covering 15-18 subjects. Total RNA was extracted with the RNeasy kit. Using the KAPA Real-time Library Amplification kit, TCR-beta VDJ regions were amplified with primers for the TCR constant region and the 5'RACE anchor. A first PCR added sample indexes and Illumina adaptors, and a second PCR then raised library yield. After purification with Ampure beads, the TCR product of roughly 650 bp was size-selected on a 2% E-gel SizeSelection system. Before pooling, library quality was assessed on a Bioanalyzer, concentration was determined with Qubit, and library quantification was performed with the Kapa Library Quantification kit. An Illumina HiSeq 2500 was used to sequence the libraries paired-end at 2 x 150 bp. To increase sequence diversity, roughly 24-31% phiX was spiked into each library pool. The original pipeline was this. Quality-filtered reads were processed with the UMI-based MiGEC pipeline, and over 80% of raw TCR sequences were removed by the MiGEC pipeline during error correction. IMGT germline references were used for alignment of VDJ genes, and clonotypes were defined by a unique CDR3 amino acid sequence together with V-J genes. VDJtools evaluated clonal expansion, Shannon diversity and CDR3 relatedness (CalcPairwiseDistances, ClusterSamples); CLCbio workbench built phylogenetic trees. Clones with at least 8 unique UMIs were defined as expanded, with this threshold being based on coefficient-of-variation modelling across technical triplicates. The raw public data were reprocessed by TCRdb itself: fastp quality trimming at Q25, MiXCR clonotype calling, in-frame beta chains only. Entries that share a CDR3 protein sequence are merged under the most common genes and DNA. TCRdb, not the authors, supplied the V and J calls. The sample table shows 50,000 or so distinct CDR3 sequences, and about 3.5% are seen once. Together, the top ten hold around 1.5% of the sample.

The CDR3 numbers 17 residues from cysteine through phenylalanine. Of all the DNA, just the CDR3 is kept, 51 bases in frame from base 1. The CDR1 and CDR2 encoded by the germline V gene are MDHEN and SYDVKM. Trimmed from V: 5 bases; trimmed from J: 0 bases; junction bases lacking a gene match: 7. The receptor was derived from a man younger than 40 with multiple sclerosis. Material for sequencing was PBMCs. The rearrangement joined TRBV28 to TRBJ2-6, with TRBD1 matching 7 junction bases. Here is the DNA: TGTGCCAGCAGTCGATGGGACAGCAGCTCTGGGGCCAACGTCCTGACTTTC. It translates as CASSRWDSSSGANVLTF.